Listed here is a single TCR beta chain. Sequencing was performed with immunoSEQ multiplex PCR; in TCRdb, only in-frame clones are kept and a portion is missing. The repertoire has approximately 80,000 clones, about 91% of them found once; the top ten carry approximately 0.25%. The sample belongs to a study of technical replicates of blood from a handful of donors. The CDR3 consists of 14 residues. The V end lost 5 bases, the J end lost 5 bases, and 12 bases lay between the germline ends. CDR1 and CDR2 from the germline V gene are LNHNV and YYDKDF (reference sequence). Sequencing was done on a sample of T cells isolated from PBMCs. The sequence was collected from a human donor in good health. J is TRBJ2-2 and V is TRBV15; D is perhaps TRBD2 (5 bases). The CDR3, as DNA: TGTGCCACCAGCCGAACGAGCGGAACCGGGGAGCTGTTTTTT. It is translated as CATSRTSGTGELFF.